The rows below give T cell receptor beta chains drawn from one sample of a study of metastatic and nonmetastatic thyroid tumors. TCRdb re-called the PCR reads through MiXCR. The sample consists of 23,000 or so clones, 20% of them appearing once. Material for sequencing was blood. These receptors were taken from a female donor with papillary thyroid cancer or a benign thyroid nodule (not recorded which). Some clones in this sample may be carry-over from other donors' samples. Both conserved end residues are trimmed from each CDR3. Rows give clone size only sometimes, using once, few, many, or a class for an expanded clone.

cdr3_length v_call clone_size cdr3_aa
12 TRBV4-2 NA ASGQVTWFREQY
12 TRBV28 many ASRVPGYNTEAF
13 TRBV11-2 many ASSLEGRGYNEQF
12 TRBV7-2 NA ASSWLGTRNEQF
13 TRBV11-2 many ASSRPTPPNNEQF
12 TRBV7-2 NA ASSLAAFTGELF
13 TRBV12-3/TRBV12-4 NA ASSLEGQNTDTQY
12 TRBV14 many ASSLVGTYYEQY
13 TRBV5-4 NA ASSITGFGRETQY
13 TRBV4-2 NA ASSQGVGSNQPQH
11 TRBV15 NA ATSRQQQETQY
11 TRBV6-1 few ASGSVGADTQY
14 TRBV4-1 NA ASSDQGEVRTGELF
11 TRBV20-1 NA SAKGAVNNEQF
14 TRBV11-2 many ASSLGGQAGGTEAF
11 TRBV5-8 many ASSPDRFYGYT
13 TRBV28 many ASSWGPGGRNGYT
13 TRBV5-5 many ASSLELAAYNEQF
17 TRBV6-2/TRBV6-3 many ASSYVFGTGGPTSYEQY
11 TRBV2 many ASSAAREEKLF
13 TRBV11-2 many ASTPRVRGHTEAF
15 TRBV30 NA AWSKGGVGLGGDEQF
12 TRBV2 many ASKEGWRAAEQF
11 TRBV18 many ASSPTGTGELF
12 TRBV2 NA ATATGTGGLEQY
15 TRBV20-1 many SARGWDREFLKNIQY
11 TRBV19 NA ASSRQGDSPLH
13 TRBV20-1 many SARDPDRAAQPQH
12 TRBV28 NA ASETGTVSDEQY
11 TRBV12-5 many ASGLAQGTEAF
14 TRBV11-2 NA ASSPQVASGSGNRY
13 TRBV19 many ASSMTLYSNQPQH
10 TRBV3-1 many ASSQVHRGLH
13 TRBV11-2 NA ASSLEVRCYNEQF
12 TRBV20-1 medium-sized SARELGGGNTIY
12 TRBV12-3/TRBV12-4 NA ASSFVGAMSEAF
13 TRBV5-1 many ASTPSSTMNTEAF
14 TRBV2 many ASSAGQGAKNYGYT
9 TRBV5-6 many ASSLAGEQY
11 TRBV2 once ASSEAAGYGYT
13 TRBV5-1 NA ASSLTSGRLDTQY
11 TRBV7-2 many ASSFNTQETQY
10 TRBV7-8 many ASSPTTGELF
14 TRBV4-1 many ASSQVLMQGRETQY
12 TRBV20-1 many SARRDSHNYGYT
14 TRBV19 NA ASSIGRTGAYNDQF
14 TRBV6-2/TRBV6-3 NA ASSPILAPSADTQY
15 TRBV2 once ASSGRLAGAYQETQY
12 TRBV20-1 many SARGPGQNTEAF